This passage covers 18 T cell receptor beta chains from one sample sequenced in a study of cytomegalovirus exposure and HLA in healthy donors. The PCR made use of 60 Vbeta and 13 Jbeta primers. Here immunoSEQ multiplex PCR was the method, and the copy in TCRdb shows in-frame clones only, minus some. This table has approximately 130,000 clones, roughly 80% appearing once. Material for sequencing was PBMCs. Receptor source: a girl aged 2-15 years in good health and CMV-seronegative.

The CDR3 DNA sequence: TGTGCCAGCAGCTTAGAAGCCAATGGTGGCTACACCTTC. This gives the protein CASSLEANGGYTF. This chain joins TRBV7-9 and TRBJ1-2; D not certain. The CDR3 totals 13 residues. Germline V gene sequence: CDR1 SEHNR, CDR2 FQNEAQ (reference sequence). Trimming stripped 1 base from V and 7 bases from J, with 10 bases between.

This clone appeared once. This CDR3 is also generated by other DNA sequences in the sample. The V call is TRBV25-1, the J call TRBJ1-2; the match to TRBD1 covers 7 bases. J was trimmed by 8 bases and V by 3 bases; bases with no gene match: 15. Germline V lookup: CDR1 MGHDK, CDR2 SYGVNS. The CDR3 is 16 residues long. In nucleotides, the CDR3 is TGTGCCAGCAGTGATGACAGGGAATGGATCCATGAGGGCTACACCTTC. The encoded protein is CASSDDREWIHEGYTF.

This clone was seen a handful of times. The V and J genes are TRBV28 and TRBJ1-5, with D perhaps matching TRBD1 (5 bases). Germline loops: CDR1 MDHEN, CDR2 SYDVKM. The V end lost 4 bases, the J end lost 5 bases, and 12 bases lay between the germline ends. The CDR3 has 14 residues. The CDR3 DNA reads as TGTGCCAGCAGTTCGGACAAGGGTGATCAGCCCCAGCATTTT. This codes for CASSSDKGDQPQHF.

The DNA of the CDR3 is TGTGCCACCAGCAGAGCCGGGACAGGGGTCTACGAGCAGTACTTC. It yields the protein CATSRAGTGVYEQYF. The J gene is TRBJ2-7, the V gene TRBV15; 10 nucleotides align to TRBD1. The ends lost 1 base at V and 3 bases at J; junction bases unmatched: 3. Germline V gene data show CDR1 as LNHNV and CDR2 as YYDKDF (reference sequence). CDR3 length: 15 residues.

This clone is a singleton in its sample. The V gene is TRBV28, the J gene TRBJ2-7; maybe TRBD2 (5 bases). With 6 bases removed from V and 2 bases from J, the gap between germline ends came to 11 bases. The CDR3 is made up of 13 amino acids. Germline CDR1 reads MDHEN; CDR2 reads SYDVKM. The CDR3 DNA sequence: TGTGCCAGCAGACCTACGGGGACCTACGAGCAGTACTTC. It translates to CASRPTGTYEQYF.

This sequence joins TRBV6-6 and TRBJ1-6, with D possibly being TRBD1 (6 bases). The CDR3 has 15 residues. The V gene's germline CDR1 is MNHNY and CDR2 SVGAGI (reference sequence). Trimming removed 5 bases at V and 6 bases at J, with 14 bases between. The CDR3, as DNA: TGTGCCAGCAGTGCCTCAGGGGATTCTAATTCACCCCTCCACTTT. Translated: CASSASGDSNSPLHF.

This chain connects TRBV6-1 to TRBJ2-3, with D perhaps TRBD2 (5 bases). The CDR3 is made up of 17 amino acids. Between the trimmed V and J ends, which lost 2 bases and 3 bases, there was a span of 18 bases. Looked up from germline, CDR1 is MNHNS and CDR2 is SASEGT. The CDR3 bases are TGTGCCAGCAGTGAACTCCCCTCGGGGTCCCTTACAGATACGCAGTATTTT. Translation: CASSELPSGSLTDTQYF.

This clone was picked up one time. This chain joins TRBV5-8 and TRBJ2-7, with 10 nucleotides matching TRBD2. Per germline, CDR1 SGHTS and CDR2 YDEGEE. The CDR3 sequence is 17 residues long. J was trimmed by 0 bases and V by 5 bases; bases with no gene match: 11. CDR3 residues: CASRMLSTSGDSYEQYF. Here the CDR3 DNA reads TGTGCCAGCAGAATGTTGTCTACTAGCGGGGACTCCTACGAGCAGTACTTC.

The chain joins TRBV2 to TRBJ1-2; 8 bases are a match to TRBD1. V lost 5 bases to trimming and J lost 8 bases; unmatched junction nucleotides: 4. Germline CDR1 reads SNHLY; CDR2 reads FYNNEI. The CDR3 length is 12 residues. In DNA, the CDR3 is TGTGCCAGCAGTCAGGGGGCAGAGGGCTACACCTTC. Its translation is CASSQGAEGYTF. The full variable domain, its missing parts supplied by reference TRBV2 and TRBJ1-2, is EPEVTQTPSHQVTQMGQEVILRCVPISNHLYFYWYRQILGQKVEFLVSFYNNEISEKSEIFDDQFSVERPDGSNFTLKIRSTKLEDSAMYFCASSQGAEGYTFGSGTRLTVV.

This chain connects TRBV19 to TRBJ2-7; no clear D gene. V was trimmed by 1 base and J by 6 bases, leaving 10 bases between them. The germline gives CDR1 LNHDA, CDR2 SQIVND (reference sequence). There are 13 residues in the CDR3. CDR3 loop: CASSIGLQSEQYF. CDR3 sequence (DNA): TGTGCCAGTAGTATAGGTTTACAGTCCGAGCAGTACTTC.

This clone occurred once. The chain couples TRBV4-2 to TRBJ1-2; TRBD1 aligns across 10 bases. V was pared by 0 bases and J by 8 bases, with 9 bases of the junction left unmatched. Germline assignment: CDR1 LGHNA and CDR2 YNFKEQ. This CDR3 spans 16 amino acids. The CDR3 sequence is CASSQEWRQGAGGYTF. For the CDR3, the DNA is TGTGCCAGCAGCCAAGAATGGCGACAGGGGGCAGGGGGCTACACCTTC.

With respect to this clone: Its ends do not fully match the called genes, so a read error is possible. The chain links TRBV7-9 to TRBJ1-6; a weak D match, TRBD1 (5 bases). CDR1 SEHNR and CDR2 FQNEAQ come from the germline V gene (reference sequence). CDR3 length: 12 amino acids. CDR3 nucleotide sequence: TGTTCCAGCAGTGGGGCCGGTTCACCCCTCCACTTT. Amino acid sequence: CSSSGAGSPLHF.

The count of this clone is one. This chain uses TRBV28 with TRBJ1-3; TRBD1 is a possible D gene (5 bases). The length of the CDR3 is 15 residues. Germline V lookup: CDR1 MDHEN, CDR2 SYDVKM. V was shortened by 5 bases and J by 2 bases, with 13 bases between the two germline ends. CDR3 bases: TGTGCCAGCAGTCCCCGGGGGGATCCTGGAAACACCATATATTTT. Translation gives CASSPRGDPGNTIYF.

The gene calls are TRBV7-6 and TRBJ1-4; D possibly corresponds to TRBD1 (6 bases). Trimming took off 1 base at V and 3 bases at J, with 9 bases between the two ends. The CDR3 extends over 15 amino acids. Germline CDR1 reads SGHVS; CDR2 reads FNYEAQ. The CDR3: CASSLGGQSNEKLFF. CDR3 nucleotides: TGTGCCAGCAGCTTAGGGGGACAATCTAATGAAAAACTGTTTTTT.

The CDR3 coding sequence is TGTGCCAGCAGCGTATTCGCGGGAGGGAATGAGCAGTTCTTC. Amino acid sequence: CASSVFAGGNEQFF. The chain joins TRBV9 to TRBJ2-1, with 9 bases fitting TRBD2. The CDR3 totals 14 residues. Unmatched junction bases numbered 3, after V lost 1 base and J lost 7 bases. Germline V gene data show CDR1 as SGDLS and CDR2 as YYNGEE.

V is TRBV4-3 and J is TRBJ2-7; possibly TRBD2 for D (6 bases). V lost 4 bases and J 6 bases, leaving 19 bases between the germline ends. Germline CDR1 LGHNA, CDR2 YSLEER. There are 15 residues in the CDR3. The CDR3 coding sequence is TGCGCCAGCAGCCCCGGGGGTGGGGTCAGCTCCGAGCAGTACTTC. Encoded protein: CASSPGGGVSSEQYF.

The V and J genes are TRBV5-1 and TRBJ1-2; a possible D gene is TRBD1 (5 bases). V lost 3 bases and J 8 bases, leaving 17 bases between the germline ends. This CDR3 is 14 amino acids long. Germline loops: CDR1 SGHRS, CDR2 YFSETQ. As DNA, the CDR3 is TGCGCCAGCAGCTCGGGACGGGAGCGTTCGGGCTACACCTTC. Protein sequence: CASSSGRERSGYTF.

CDR3: CASSRGTSGRNEQYF. The DNA for the CDR3 is TGTGCCAGCAGCCGGGGGACTAGCGGGAGGAACGAGCAGTACTTC. V usage is TRBV6-5 and J usage is TRBJ2-7, with 15 nucleotides matching TRBD2. The V segment lost 6 bases and the J segment 5 bases; nucleotides outside the gene matches: 5. The CDR3 contains 15 residues. Germline loops: CDR1 MNHEY, CDR2 SVGAGI.